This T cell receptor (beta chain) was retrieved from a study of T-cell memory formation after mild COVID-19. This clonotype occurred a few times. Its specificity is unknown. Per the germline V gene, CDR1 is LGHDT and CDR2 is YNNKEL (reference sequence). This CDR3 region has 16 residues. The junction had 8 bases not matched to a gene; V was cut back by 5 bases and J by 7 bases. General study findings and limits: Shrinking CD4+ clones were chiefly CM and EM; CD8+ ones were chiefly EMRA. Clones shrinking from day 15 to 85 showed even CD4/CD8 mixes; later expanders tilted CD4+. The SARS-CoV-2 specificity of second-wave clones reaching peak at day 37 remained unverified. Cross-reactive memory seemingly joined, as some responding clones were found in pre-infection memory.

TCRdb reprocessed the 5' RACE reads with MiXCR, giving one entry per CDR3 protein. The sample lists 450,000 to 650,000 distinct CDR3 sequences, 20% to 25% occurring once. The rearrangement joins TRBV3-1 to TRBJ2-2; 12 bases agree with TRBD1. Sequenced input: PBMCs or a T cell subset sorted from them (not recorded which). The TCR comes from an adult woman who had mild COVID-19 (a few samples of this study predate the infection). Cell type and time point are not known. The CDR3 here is CASSSRDRGRVGELFF. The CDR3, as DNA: TGTGCCAGCAGCTCCCGGGACAGGGGGCGAGTCGGGGAGCTGTTTTTT. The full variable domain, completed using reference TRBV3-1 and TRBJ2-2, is DTAVSQTPKYLVTQMGNDKSIKCEQNLGHDTMYWYKQDSKKFLKIMFSYNNKELIINETVPNRFSPKSPDKAHLNLHINSLELGDSAVYFCASSSRDRGRVGELFFGEGSRLTVL.